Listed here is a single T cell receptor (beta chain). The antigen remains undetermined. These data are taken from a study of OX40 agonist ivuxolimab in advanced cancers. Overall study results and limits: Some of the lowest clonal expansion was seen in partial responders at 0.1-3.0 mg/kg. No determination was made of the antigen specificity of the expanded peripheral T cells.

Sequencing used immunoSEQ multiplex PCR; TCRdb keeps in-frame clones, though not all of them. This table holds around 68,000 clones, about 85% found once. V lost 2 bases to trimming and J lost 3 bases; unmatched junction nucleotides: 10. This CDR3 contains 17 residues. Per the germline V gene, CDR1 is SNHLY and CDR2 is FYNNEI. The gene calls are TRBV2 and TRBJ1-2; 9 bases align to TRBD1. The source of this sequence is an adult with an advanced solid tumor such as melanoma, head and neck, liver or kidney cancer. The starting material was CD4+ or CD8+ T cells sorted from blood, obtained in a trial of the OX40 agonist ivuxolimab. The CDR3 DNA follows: TGTGCCAGCAGTGAATGGTCGGGACAGGGAAAGTACTATGGCTACACCTTC. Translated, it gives CASSEWSGQGKYYGYTF.